The source of this TCR beta chain is a study of T cell responses to AZD1222 COVID-19 vaccine. General study findings and limits: The span of vaccine-associated CD4 TCRs extended across spike, with dominance at 160-218 and 743-854. Mostly white British, mostly female donors; authors suggested clonal diversity may be underestimated. Per reports, nearly half of all spike-specific TCRs target regions that are unmutated in variants. When two AZD1222 doses had been given, Spike-specific TCR breadth and depth rose.

A note on this clone: Its antigen is undetermined.

Germline CDR1 is LGHNA and CDR2 is YNFKEQ. J gave up 0 bases and V 1 base, and 3 bases lay outside the gene matches. The CDR3 consists of 15 residues. The assay was immunoSEQ multiplex PCR, and TCRdb's table has in-frame clones only and misses some. Of 90,000 to 120,000 clones listed, about 89% are singletons. The TCR originated in an adult in good health. V usage is TRBV4-2 and J usage is TRBJ2-7; 7 bases fit TRBD1. Specimen: peripheral blood, collected on day 0 of AZD1222 vaccination. CDR3 sequence: CASSQARGLSYEQYF. The CDR3 DNA is TGTGCCAGCAGCCAAGCGAGGGGGCTCTCCTACGAGCAGTACTTC.